What follows describes a single T cell receptor (beta chain). The germline CDR1 and CDR2 sequences are MNHNY and SVGAGI (reference sequence). The CDR3 spans 13 residues. The V and J ends lost 7 bases and 4 bases, in that order; junction bases with no gene match: 5. Repertoires were generated with immunoSEQ multiplex PCR, while TCRdb's copy carries only in-frame clones and drops some. Found here are some 150,000 clones, 85% to 95% of them singletons; the top ten hold around 1.9%. This sample stems from a study of cytomegalovirus exposure and HLA in healthy donors. Input material: PBMCs. The TCR originated in a man aged 18 to 35 in good health and CMV-seropositive. The rearrangement links TRBV6-6 to TRBJ1-1, with 8 bases identical to TRBD1. This CDR3 is CASIGTGGTEAFF. The DNA of the CDR3 is TGTGCCAGCATCGGTACAGGGGGCACTGAAGCTTTCTTT.